The 17 T cell receptor beta chains listed next were all sequenced from one sample in a study of T cells expressing NK-cell markers. Using the 5' RACE reads, TCRdb records one entry per CDR3 protein without DNA. The sample yields about 430,000 distinct CDR3 sequences, of which the top ten take up about 1.5%. The sample was blood T cells: a sorted CD56 or NKG2C T cell subset, CD4+ or CD8+ T cells, or bulk PBMC T cells (not recorded which). The receptor source for this set is a woman aged 45-59 years in good health.

CDR3 sequence reads: CASRSTSGRSTGELFF. The chain has TRBV6-5 and TRBJ2-2; TCRdb's assignment of TRBD2 cannot be checked, as there is no DNA. The CDR3 consists of 16 residues. CDR1 and CDR2 (germline): MNHEY, SVGAGI.

The rearrangement joins TRBV7-2 to TRBJ2-4; TCRdb picks TRBD2, but there is no DNA to check that call. This CDR3 has 19 residues. From germline, CDR1 is SGHTA and CDR2 FQGNSA. CDR3 sequence: CASSIGLAGILLAKNIQYF.

The chain combines TRBV14 with TRBJ2-5; as DNA is missing, the TRBD2 call by TCRdb cannot be tested. Germline V gives CDR1 SGHDN, CDR2 FVKESK. This CDR3 contains 15 residues. CDR3 region: CASGETSGRLQTQYF. Filled out from reference TRBV14 and TRBJ2-5, the complete variable domain reads EAGVTQFPSHSVIEKGQTVTLRCDPISGHDNLYWYRRVMGKEIKFLLHFVKESKQDESGMPNNRFLAERTGGTYSTLKVQPAELEDSGVYFCASGETSGRLQTQYFGPGTRLLVL.

The V call is TRBV12-3 or TRBV12-4, the J call TRBJ1-1; TCRdb calls TRBD1, which cannot be checked without DNA. This CDR3 contains 15 residues. The CDR3 loop is CASSDTGMMNTEAFF.

This chain links TRBV12-3 or TRBV12-4 with TRBJ1-4; the TCRdb call, TRBD1, lacks DNA for checking. The CDR3 totals 14 residues. The CDR3 region is CASRRGHSNEKLFF.

This chain connects TRBV4-1 to TRBJ2-3; no DNA is available, so the TRBD1 call from TCRdb remains unchecked. The CDR3 loop spans 16 amino acids. Germline V CDR1 and CDR2: MGHRA, YSYEKL. CDR3 sequence: CASSQAGQGWTDTQYF.

The chain carries TRBV18 and TRBJ2-7; the TRBD2 assignment by TCRdb is unverifiable without DNA. This CDR3 has 12 residues. The V gene's germline CDR1 is KGHSH and CDR2 LQKENI. CDR3 in amino acids: CASPSGGREQYF. The whole variable domain, filled in from reference TRBV18 and TRBJ2-7, reads NAGVMQNPRHLVRRRGQEARLRCSPMKGHSHVYWYRQLPEEGLKFMVYLQKENIIDESGMPKERFSAEFPKEGPSILRIQQVVRGDSAAYFCASPSGGREQYFGPGTRLTVT.

The chain carries TRBV10-2 and TRBJ1-2; the D gene TCRdb calls, TRBD1, cannot be checked with no DNA. The CDR3 has 13 residues. Germline CDR1 is WSHSY and CDR2 is SAAADI. The CDR3 region is CASSESGARGYTF.

The rearrangement joins TRBV14 to TRBJ2-3; with no DNA, the TCRdb D assignment of TRBD1 cannot be verified. Germline V lookup: CDR1 SGHDN, CDR2 FVKESK. The CDR3 runs 13 residues. The CDR3 loop is CASSRGTTDTQYF.

The chain joins TRBV24-1 to TRBJ2-1; the D call from TCRdb, TRBD1, cannot be confirmed without DNA. Germline CDR1 reads KGHDR; CDR2 reads SFDVKD. The CDR3 loop spans 15 amino acids. This CDR3 reads CATSDIRTGKNEQFF.

The rearrangement links TRBV7-3 to TRBJ2-3; TCRdb's D call of TRBD1 is untestable without DNA. The CDR3 loop spans 17 amino acids. The germline CDR1 and CDR2 sequences are SGHTA and FQGTGA. CDR3 residues: CASSLTPRTGVKDTQYF.

This chain links TRBV12-5 with TRBJ1-5; absent DNA, TCRdb's TRBD1 call cannot be checked. This CDR3 has 12 amino acids. Germline V gene sequence: CDR1 LGHNT, CDR2 FRNRAP. CDR3 residues: CASGLDQGRQHF.

This chain uses TRBV5-1 with TRBJ2-1; lacking DNA, the TRBD2 call made by TCRdb goes unchecked. The CDR3 is 16 amino acids. The germline V gene encodes CDR1 SGHRS and CDR2 YFSETQ. The CDR3 reads CASSGPTSGIGDEQFF. Looking up the rest from reference TRBV5-1 and TRBJ2-1 gives the full variable domain: KAGVTQTPRYLIKTRGQQVTLSCSPISGHRSVSWYQQTPGQGLQFLFEYFSETQRNKGNFPGRFSGRQFSNSRSEMNVSTLELGDSALYLCASSGPTSGIGDEQFFGPGTRLTVL.

The V and J genes are TRBV3-1 and TRBJ2-7; TCRdb outputs TRBD2, but without DNA this stays unchecked. Germline V gene sequence: CDR1 LGHDT, CDR2 YNNKEL (reference sequence). The CDR3 is 14 amino acids. CDR3 residues: CASNPGTSFHEQYF.

The chain links TRBV6-4 to TRBJ2-3; TCRdb indicates TRBD1, and absent DNA this call remains unverified. Germline CDR1 MRHNA, CDR2 SNTAGT. The CDR3 contains 13 residues. The CDR3 loop is CASSDLQADTQYF.

CDR3 loop: CSVAGTSGRAAQFF. The genes are TRBV29-1 and TRBJ2-1; TCRdb reports TRBD2, a call that lacks DNA to check it against. Germline loops: CDR1 SQVTM, CDR2 ANQGSEA. The CDR3 runs to 14 residues.

The chain links TRBV29-1 to TRBJ2-1; the TRBD1 assignment by TCRdb is unverifiable without DNA. The CDR3 runs 15 residues. Per the germline V gene, CDR1 is SQVTM and CDR2 is ANQGSEA. CDR3 residues: CSVARTGQGINEQFF.